These 3 T cell receptor beta chains were sequenced from one sample in a study of cytomegalovirus exposure and HLA in healthy donors. PCR used 60 Vbeta primers and 13 Jbeta primers. Measured with immunoSEQ multiplex PCR; TCRdb has only the in-frame clones, and not every one. Counted here are just over 150,000 clones, over 65% occurring once; the ten biggest clones make up 7.1%. The material sequenced was PBMCs. The receptor source for this set is a man aged 35-49 years in good health and CMV-seropositive.

The chain joins TRBV6-1 to TRBJ2-1, with 11 nucleotides matching TRBD2. This CDR3 has 14 residues. V was clipped by 8 bases and J by 6 bases; unmatched bases: 6. CDR1 and CDR2 (germline): MNHNS, SASEGT. The DNA of the CDR3 is TGTGCCAGCCATAGCGGGGGGGCCAGCAATGAGCAGTTCTTC. Amino acid sequence: CASHSGGASNEQFF.

This clone was detected a few times. The rearrangement uses TRBV12-5 and TRBJ1-2, with TRBD1 identical over 9 bases. With V trimmed by 5 bases and J by 3 bases, 7 bases remained unmatched. Germline values: CDR1 LGHNT, CDR2 FRNRAP. The CDR3 spans 15 residues. The CDR3 reads CASGVGQGGHYGYTF. The CDR3 DNA reads TGTGCTAGTGGTGTGGGACAGGGCGGTCACTATGGCTACACCTTC.

J is TRBJ1-6 and V is TRBV2; no clear D. CDR3 length: 11 amino acids. Deletions cut 7 bases from V and 9 bases from J, with 7 bases between. Looked up from germline, CDR1 is SNHLY and CDR2 is FYNNEI. The DNA for the CDR3 is TGTGCCAGCAATTCGGGTTCACCCCTCCACTTT. This translates into CASNSGSPLHF.